This is a list of T cell receptor beta chains from one sample in a study of cytomegalovirus exposure and HLA in healthy donors. The data were produced by immunoSEQ multiplex PCR, yet TCRdb's version contains in-frame clones alone and is incomplete. The sample gives about 160,000 clones, 80% to 90% of which show up once; 7% is in the top ten. Sample: PBMCs. Every receptor here comes from a woman aged 25 to 39 in good health and CMV-seropositive. Each CDR3 is given with its conserved first and last residue. A D gene is named only where the DNA matches it firmly. Rows give clone size only sometimes, using once, few, many, or a class for an expanded clone.

CDR3 length,D gene,V gene,J gene,clone size,CDR3 protein,CDR3 DNA
14,TRBD1,TRBV12-5,TRBJ2-7,NA,CASVSDRASYEQYF,TGTGCTAGTGTCTCGGACAGGGCCTCCTACGAGCAGTACTTC
15,NA,TRBV19,TRBJ2-7,once,CASSIGFRAGYEQYF,TGTGCCAGTAGTATAGGTTTTAGAGCGGGTTACGAGCAGTACTTC
14,NA,TRBV5-1,TRBJ2-5,NA,CASSMGPGEETQYF,TGCGCCAGCAGCATGGGACCCGGGGAGGAGACCCAGTACTTC
13,NA,TRBV2,TRBJ1-1,NA,CASSEIDSPEAFF,TGTGCCAGCAGTGAGATCGACAGCCCTGAAGCTTTCTTT
14,NA,TRBV16,TRBJ2-1,NA,CASSQSPRNNEQFF,TGTGCCAGCAGCCAATCTCCCAGGAACAATGAGCAGTTCTTC
15,NA,TRBV19,TRBJ2-5,NA,CASSMGRGGGETQYF,TGTGCCAGTAGTATGGGGAGGGGGGGCGGGGAGACCCAGTACTTC
14,NA,TRBV5-6,TRBJ1-2,NA,CASTLFGVGRSYTF,TGTGCCAGCACCCTTTTCGGGGTCGGGAGAAGCTACACCTTC
14,NA,TRBV4-3,TRBJ2-7,NA,CASSHLEGPYEQYF,TGCGCCAGCAGCCACCTAGAGGGTCCCTACGAGCAGTACTTC
12,NA,TRBV12-2,TRBJ1-2,NA,CASRLIRGGYTF,TGTGCAAGTCGCTTAATTAGGGGGGGCTACACCTTC
14,TRBD1,TRBV6-5,TRBJ1-6,NA,CASSYPGQRHHLHF,TGTGCCAGCAGTTACCCGGGACAGAGACATCACCTCCACTTT
14,NA,TRBV4-3,TRBJ1-2,once,CASSQVQGNYGYTF,TGCGCCAGCAGCCAAGTACAGGGAAACTATGGCTACACCTTC